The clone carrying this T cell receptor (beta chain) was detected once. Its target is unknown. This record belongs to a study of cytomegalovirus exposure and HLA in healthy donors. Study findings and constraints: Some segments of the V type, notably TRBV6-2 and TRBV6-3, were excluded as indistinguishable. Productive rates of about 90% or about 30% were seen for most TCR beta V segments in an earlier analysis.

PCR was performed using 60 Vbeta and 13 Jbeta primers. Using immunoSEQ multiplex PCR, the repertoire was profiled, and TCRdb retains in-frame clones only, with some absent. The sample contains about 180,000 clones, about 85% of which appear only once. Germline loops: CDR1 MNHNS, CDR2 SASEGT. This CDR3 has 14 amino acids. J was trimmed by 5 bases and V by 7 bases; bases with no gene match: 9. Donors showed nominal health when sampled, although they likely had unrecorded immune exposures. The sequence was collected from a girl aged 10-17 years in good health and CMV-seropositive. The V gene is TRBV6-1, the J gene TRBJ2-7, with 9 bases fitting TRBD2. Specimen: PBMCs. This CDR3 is CASIRSGGRDEQYF. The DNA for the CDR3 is TGTGCCAGCATTCGTAGCGGGGGTCGGGACGAGCAGTACTTC.